Many counts were recorded for the clone carrying this TCR beta chain. Its antigen is not known. The CDR3 length is 11 residues. The V gene's germline CDR1 is KGHSH and CDR2 LQKENI. The V and J ends lost 2 bases and 13 bases respectively, with 9 bases between them. The data were obtained in a study of T cells in Graves' hyperthyroidism and ophthalmopathy. Using RNA transcripts as the source, TCR beta CDR3 regions were amplified. HTBI primers were used for first-round RT-PCR of the TCR CDR3. TCRdb re-called the multiplex PCR reads with MiXCR, one entry per CDR3 protein. The sample holds approximately 560,000 distinct CDR3 sequences, more than 15% seen once. Study outcomes and limitations: Model predictions of ophthalmopathy came a median approximately 6.8 months before onset.

The chain is built from TRBV18 and TRBJ2-1; D remains unclear. The sequenced sample was blood. The source of this sequence is a woman aged 30 to 39 with Graves' hyperthyroidism. The CDR3 region is CASSPMTIQFF. DNA of the CDR3: TGTGCCAGCTCACCAATGACGATTCAGTTCTTC.